The 29 T cell receptor beta chains below were found in one sample sequenced in a study of blood T cell repertoires in COVID-19. Using immunoSEQ multiplex PCR, the repertoire was profiled, and TCRdb retains in-frame clones only, with some absent. The data contain hundreds of thousands of clones, 65% to 90% of them singletons. The specimen was PBMCs or T cells enriched from blood (not recorded which). These receptors all come from a middle-aged man who had recovered from COVID-19.

J is TRBJ1-5 and V is TRBV6-1, with D uncertain. V was shortened by 1 base and J by 5 bases, with 6 bases between the two germline ends. The germline V gene has CDR1 MNHNS and CDR2 SASEGT. CDR3 length: 13 amino acids. The CDR3 region is CASSEGEYQPQHF. Written as DNA, the CDR3 is TGTGCCAGCAGTGAAGGAGAGTATCAGCCCCAGCATTTT.

This chain connects TRBV7-6 to TRBJ1-3; 8 bases are shared with TRBD1. Looked up from germline, CDR1 is SGHVS and CDR2 is FNYEAQ. V lost 5 bases and J lost 1; bases outside the gene matches: 7. There are 16 residues in the CDR3. CDR3 nucleotides: TGTGCCAGCAGCCCCGGGACAGGCCTATCTGGAAACACCATATATTTT. This sequence encodes CASSPGTGLSGNTIYF.

This chain connects TRBV6-5 to TRBJ2-7, with D maybe TRBD1 (6 bases). CDR3 size: 15 residues. With 6 bases removed from V and 5 bases from J, the gap between germline ends came to 20 bases. Germline CDR1 reads MNHEY; CDR2 reads SVGAGI. The CDR3 here is CASSRDIQAGNEQYF. DNA of the CDR3: TGTGCCAGCAGCCGGGACATCCAGGCAGGCAACGAGCAGTACTTC.

The chain has TRBV5-4 and TRBJ2-2, with D possibly TRBD2 on 6 matching bases. The CDR3 length is 16 residues. The germline gives CDR1 SGHNT, CDR2 YYREEE (reference sequence). V lost 2 bases, J lost 5 bases, and 16 bases lay in between. CDR3 in amino acids: CASSLIGGQRTGELFF. The CDR3 region has the DNA TGTGCCAGCAGCTTAATCGGGGGTCAGAGGACCGGGGAGCTGTTTTTT.

This chain uses TRBV18 with TRBJ2-7; D is uncertain. Germline-derived CDR1 and CDR2 are KGHSH and LQKENI. Between the trimmed V and J ends, which lost 3 bases and 6 bases, there was a span of 18 bases. CDR3 length: 15 amino acids. This CDR3 reads CASSPARSPTGEQYF. The DNA of the CDR3 is TGTGCCAGCTCACCCGCTCGCTCCCCTACCGGCGAGCAGTACTTC.

J is TRBJ2-7 and V is TRBV20-1; 7 bases map to TRBD2. Germline V gene sequence: CDR1 DFQATT, CDR2 SNEGSKA (reference sequence). This CDR3 is 13 amino acids long. J gave up 2 bases and V 3 bases, and 4 bases lay outside the gene matches. CDR3 residues: CSASTSGAYEQYF. In nucleotides, the CDR3 is TGCAGTGCTAGTACCAGCGGGGCCTACGAGCAGTACTTC.

The chain is built from TRBV27 and TRBJ2-3, with D perhaps matching TRBD2 (5 bases). Trimming stripped 7 bases from V and 0 bases from J, with 14 bases between. Germline CDR1 and CDR2: MNHEY and SMNVEV (reference sequence). The CDR3 is 15 amino acids. The CDR3 DNA reads as TGTGCCAGCACCCGATTTAGCGCTAGCACAGATACGCAGTATTTT. It yields the protein CASTRFSASTDTQYF.

V is TRBV7-9 and J is TRBJ2-7; 12 bases are a match to TRBD2. This CDR3 region has 14 residues. V lost 3 bases to trimming and J lost 5 bases; unmatched junction nucleotides: 2. Germline CDR1 SEHNR, CDR2 FQNEAQ (reference sequence). CDR3 region: CASSLLAGGNEQYF. For the CDR3, the DNA is TGTGCCAGCAGCTTGCTAGCGGGAGGGAACGAGCAGTACTTC.

V and J are TRBV7-9 and TRBJ2-3; possible D gene TRBD2, 6 bases. V lost 7 bases to trimming and J lost 0 bases, with 11 bases between them. The germline V gene has CDR1 SEHNR and CDR2 FQNEAQ (reference sequence). There are 14 residues in the CDR3. DNA of the CDR3: TGTGCCAGCAATCGGGGAGGCAGCACAGATACGCAGTATTTT. Its translation: CASNRGGSTDTQYF. The full variable domain, with the rest looked up from reference TRBV7-9 and TRBJ2-3, is DTGVSQNPRHKITKRGQNVTFRCDPISEHNRLYWYRQTLGQGPEFLTYFQNEAQLEKSRLLSDRFSAERPKGSFSTLEIQRTEQGDSAMYLCASNRGGSTDTQYFGPGTRLTVL.

V is TRBV11-2 and J is TRBJ2-7, with D possibly matching TRBD1 (6 bases). Per the germline V gene, CDR1 is SGHAT and CDR2 is FQNNGV. V lost 5 bases and J 2 bases, leaving 19 bases between the germline ends. The CDR3 runs to 16 residues. The CDR3 DNA reads as TGTGCCAGCAGCCGAGGAAGAGGGGGAAAAACCTACGAGCAGTACTTC. Amino acid sequence: CASSRGRGGKTYEQYF.

This chain links TRBV5-1 with TRBJ2-5; 8 bases are shared with TRBD1. J was trimmed by 0 bases and V by 4 bases; bases with no gene match: 2. Germline V gene sequence: CDR1 SGHRS, CDR2 YFSETQ. This CDR3 region has 14 residues. In DNA, the CDR3 is TGCGCCAGCAGCCCGGGACAGGACCAAGAGACCCAGTACTTC. Its translation is CASSPGQDQETQYF.

The chain uses TRBV21-1 and TRBJ2-5; the table gives TRBD1 as D, unverified against the DNA. TRBV21-1 is tagged as a pseudogene. This CDR3 spans 20 amino acids. Here the CDR3 reads CASTNAEPCGTGDPQETQYF. As DNA, the CDR3 is TGTGCCAGCACCAACGCAGAACCATGCGGGACAGGAGACCCTCAAGAGACCCAGTACTTC.

The genes are TRBV28 and TRBJ2-7; D is ambiguous. Trimming shortened V by 5 bases and J by 0 bases, and 5 bases separated the two germline ends. The CDR3 totals 12 residues. Germline V lookup: CDR1 MDHEN, CDR2 SYDVKM. DNA for the CDR3: TGTGCCAGCAGTCCTCTCTCCTACGAGCAGTACTTC. This encodes CASSPLSYEQYF.

The J gene is TRBJ2-5, the V gene TRBV11-2; possibly TRBD1 for D (5 bases). Germline V CDR1 and CDR2: SGHAT, FQNNGV. V was pared by 1 base and J by 5 bases, with 11 bases between. CDR3 length: 14 amino acids. The CDR3 sequence: CASSLGTLSETQYF. The CDR3 coding sequence is TGTGCCAGCAGCTTAGGGACACTTTCGGAGACCCAGTACTTC.

The chain couples TRBV5-8 to TRBJ1-1; TRBD1 matches 7 bases. V shed 3 bases, J shed 7 bases, and the junction held 9 bases outside the gene matches. CDR1 is SGHTS, CDR2 YDEGEE, per germline. The CDR3 is 14 residues long. CDR3 nucleotide sequence: TGTGCCAGCAGCTCCCGACAGGGCAGGGGTGAAGCTTTCTTT. It encodes CASSSRQGRGEAFF.

CDR3 loop: CASSLPGGGELFF. CDR3 coding DNA: TGTGCCAGCAGTTTACCCGGGGGCGGGGAGCTGTTTTTT. This sequence joins TRBV28 and TRBJ2-2; possible D gene TRBD2, 6 bases. Germline-derived CDR1 and CDR2 are MDHEN and SYDVKM. The CDR3 extends over 13 amino acids. The V end was cut by 2 bases, the J end by 7 bases, with 8 bases between. Full variable domain (rest looked up from reference TRBV28 and TRBJ2-2): DVKVTQSSRYLVKRTGEKVFLECVQDMDHENMFWYRQDPGLGLRLIYFSYDVKMKEKGDIPEGYSVSREKKERFSLILESASTNQTSMYLCASSLPGGGELFFGEGSRLTVL.

The V and J genes are TRBV7-9 and TRBJ1-2, with D possibly TRBD1 on 5 matching bases. CDR1 and CDR2 (germline): SEHNR, FQNEAQ (reference sequence). The CDR3 loop spans 15 amino acids. Trimming took off 5 bases at V and 0 bases at J, with 13 bases between the two ends. The CDR3 loop reads CASSPRALANYGYTF. The CDR3 DNA is TGTGCCAGCAGCCCCAGGGCCCTAGCTAACTATGGCTACACCTTC.

The chain carries TRBV4-2 and TRBJ2-1; 13 bases map to TRBD2. The CDR3 loop spans 18 amino acids. J lost 10 bases, V lost 4 bases, and 16 bases had no gene match. Germline assignment: CDR1 LGHNA and CDR2 YNFKEQ. This CDR3 reads CASSPFYRTSGSEMEQFF. The CDR3 DNA reads as TGTGCCAGCAGCCCCTTTTACCGGACTAGCGGGAGCGAGATGGAGCAGTTCTTC.

This clone showed up just once. This chain joins TRBV27 and TRBJ2-5; 11 bases are shared with TRBD1. Germline CDR1 reads MNHEY; CDR2 reads SMNVEV (reference sequence). CDR3 length: 16 residues. After removal of 6 bases from V and 3 bases from J, the junction contained 9 bases not matched to a gene. The CDR3 DNA reads as TGTGCCAGCAGACTAGGCTGGACAGGGGGCGAAGAGACCCAGTACTTC. Its translation is CASRLGWTGGEETQYF.

The chain combines TRBV27 with TRBJ2-7, with D perhaps TRBD1 (5 bases). The CDR3 runs to 14 residues. Germline V CDR1 and CDR2: MNHEY, SMNVEV (reference sequence). The V gene lost 4 bases and the J gene lost 5 bases, with 15 bases spanning the gap. The CDR3, as DNA: TGTGCCAGCAGTTGGCAGGGAAGTTTGGACGAGCAGTACTTC. Its protein is CASSWQGSLDEQYF.

CDR3: CASSLLGTFDNEQFF. In DNA, the CDR3 is TGTGCCAGCAGCTTACTCGGGACTTTTGACAATGAGCAGTTCTTC. This chain connects TRBV7-8 to TRBJ2-1; perhaps TRBD2 as D (6 bases). The CDR3 has 15 amino acids. Trimming stripped 2 bases from V and 5 bases from J, with 13 bases between. Germline V gene data show CDR1 as SGHVS and CDR2 as FQNEAQ.

The chain links TRBV27 to TRBJ1-2; D is undetermined. Germline values: CDR1 MNHEY, CDR2 SMNVEV (reference sequence). The V end was cut by 5 bases, the J end by 8 bases, with 15 bases between. This CDR3 region has 13 residues. CDR3 protein: CASSLLTGSGYTF. CDR3 nucleotides: TGTGCCAGCAGTCTACTTACCGGGTCGGGCTACACCTTC.

The chain links TRBV28 to TRBJ1-4, with D possibly matching TRBD1 (6 bases). The CDR3 totals 15 residues. Trimming took off 5 bases at V and 7 bases at J, with 17 bases between the two ends. The germline V gene encodes CDR1 MDHEN and CDR2 SYDVKM. CDR3: CASSNPGGRREKLFF. CDR3 DNA sequence: TGTGCCAGCAGTAACCCCGGGGGGCGGCGTGAAAAACTGTTTTTT.

This clone has just one count. The gene calls are TRBV5-1 and TRBJ1-1, with 9 positions matching TRBD1. V gave up 10 bases and J gave up 1 base; unmatched junction bases: 11. The CDR3 has 15 residues. Germline lookup yields CDR1 SGHRS and CDR2 YFSETQ. The CDR3 protein is CASVRTGAGNTEAFF. The CDR3 DNA follows: TGCGCCTCCGTCCGGACAGGGGCGGGGAACACTGAAGCTTTCTTT.

This rearrangement joins TRBV13 to TRBJ1-4, with D possibly TRBD1 on 5 matching bases. The germline V and J ends were trimmed by 4 bases and 8 bases, with 17 bases remaining between them. CDR3 length: 15 amino acids. CDR1 is PRHDT, CDR2 FYEKMQ, per germline (reference sequence). The CDR3 region has the DNA TGTGCCAGCAGCTACCCGGGGGTACGAGGAGAAAAACTGTTTTTT. Protein: CASSYPGVRGEKLFF.

This chain connects TRBV12-3 or TRBV12-4 to TRBJ2-7; no reliable D call. V lost 6 bases to trimming and J lost 2 bases, with 11 bases between them. The CDR3 sequence is 13 residues long. The CDR3, as DNA: TGTGCCAGCAGCCCAGGTTCCCCCTACGAGCAGTACTTC. Protein: CASSPGSPYEQYF.

The chain couples TRBV27 to TRBJ1-1; no definite D call. V was cut by 2 bases and J by 0 bases, with 13 bases left in between. The CDR3 contains 16 residues. CDR1 MNHEY and CDR2 SMNVEV come from the germline V gene (reference sequence). The CDR3 reads CASSLIGGRMNTEAFF. The CDR3 region has the DNA TGTGCCAGCAGTTTAATAGGAGGTCGGATGAACACTGAAGCTTTCTTT.

The rearrangement uses TRBV9 and TRBJ2-1; 8 bases line up with TRBD2. CDR3 length: 16 residues. The germline CDR1 and CDR2 sequences are SGDLS and YYNGEE. V gave up 4 bases and J gave up 7 bases; unmatched junction bases: 13. The CDR3 here is CASSSWTSRNRNEQFF. In DNA form, the CDR3 reads TGTGCCAGCAGCTCCTGGACTAGCAGAAACAGAAATGAGCAGTTCTTC.

This CDR3 is CASSTPGTGPYGYTF. DNA of the CDR3: TGTGCCAGCAGCACTCCGGGGACAGGGCCCTATGGCTACACCTTC. V and J are TRBV5-6 and TRBJ1-2; 9 positions match TRBD1. V lost 4 bases and J lost 4; bases outside the gene matches: 8. There are 15 residues in the CDR3. Looked up from germline, CDR1 is SGHDT and CDR2 is YYEEEE. Full variable domain (rest looked up from reference TRBV5-6 and TRBJ1-2): DAGVTQSPTHLIKTRGQQVTLRCSPKSGHDTVSWYQQALGQGPQFIFQYYEEEERQRGNFPDRFSGHQFPNYSSELNVNALLLGDSALYLCASSTPGTGPYGYTFGSGTRLTVV.